This T cell receptor beta chain comes out of a study of shared clonotypes between healthy human individuals. Background on the study: Each donor contributed plates that comprised three CD4 naive, three CD4 memory, two CD8 naive and one CD8 memory.

V dropped 8 bases and J dropped 2; count of bases not matched to a gene: 5. Germline loops: CDR1 ENHRY, CDR2 SYGVKD. The CDR3 is made up of 15 amino acids. In the case of this clone: Its antigen is unidentified.

Study-wide findings and caveats: Larger estimated richness was generally seen in naive subsets than in memory subsets.

CD45RA-negative memory and CD45RA+ naive subsets were split from the CD4+ cells. Execution of the assay was at deep level. Using immunoSEQ multiplex PCR, the repertoire was profiled, and TCRdb retains in-frame clones only, with some absent. The data show over a million clones, roughly 96% seen once. The origin of this receptor is a man younger than 45 in good health. The chain recombines TRBV10-3 with TRBJ2-2, with TRBD2 identical over 10 bases. Sample: naive CD4+ T cells sorted from blood. The subset here: CD45RA+ positively selected. The CDR3 coding sequence is TGTGCCATCGCAGCGGGAGGGCCAAACACCGGGGAGCTGTTTTTT. Encoded protein: CAIAAGGPNTGELFF.